What follows are 8 T cell receptor beta chains derived from one specimen sequenced in a study of blood T cells in healthy people across ages. A second about 7 to 11 cycle PCR used barcoded and J-beta primers. TCRdb independently ran MiXCR on the 5' RACE reads; one entry per CDR3 protein. The repertoire holds 600,000 to 850,000 distinct CDR3 sequences, roughly two fifths seen once, with about 20% in the top ten. What was sequenced was blood. The receptors were gathered from an older woman in good health.

This rearrangement joins TRBV6-2 or TRBV6-3 to TRBJ2-5, with D hard to call. The J call could be wrong; TRBJ2-1 is a better fit for the DNA end. The CDR3 runs to 14 residues. CDR1 and CDR2 from the germline V gene are MNHEY and SVGEGT. CDR3 DNA: TGTGCCAGCAGTTACGTTTCGAGGCAAGAGACCCAGTTCTTC. It codes for CASSYVSRQETQFF.

The V and J genes are TRBV18 and TRBJ2-1; D perhaps matches TRBD2 (5 bases). Deletions cut 3 bases from V and 7 bases from J, with 16 bases between. Germline values: CDR1 KGHSH, CDR2 LQKENI. CDR3 length: 15 residues. CDR3 DNA sequence: TGTGCCAGCTCACCCCCGGAGGACGTTAGGAATGAGCAGTTCTTC. It translates to CASSPPEDVRNEQFF.

For this clonotype: A much larger clone lies one base from this, so it may be a read error. The genes are TRBV11-2 and TRBJ2-3; D uncertain. This CDR3 is built from 12 residues. Germline assignment: CDR1 SGHAT and CDR2 FQNNGV. V lost 7 bases to trimming and J lost 2 bases, with 7 bases between them. The CDR3 is CASTPNTDTQYF. In nucleotides, the CDR3 is TGTGCCAGCACACCAAACACAGATACGCAGTATTTT.

This clonotype was observed a handful of times. This chain joins TRBV7-9 and TRBJ2-1; weak D call: TRBD2 (5 bases). Germline CDR1 and CDR2: SEHNR and FQNEAQ (reference sequence). This CDR3 has 11 residues. Trimming took 4 bases from V and 15 from J, leaving 13 bases between them. The CDR3 here is CASSYDGLLFF. Written as DNA, the CDR3 is TGTGCCAGCAGCTACGATGGACTTTTGTTCTTC.

V and J are TRBV7-2 and TRBJ2-7; D is unclear. The germline V gene encodes CDR1 SGHTA and CDR2 FQGNSA. The CDR3 runs 13 residues. V gave up 5 bases and J gave up 3 bases, with 11 bases separating them. DNA for the CDR3: TGTGCCAGCAGCCTACTAAATCACTACGAGCAGTACTTC. This gives the protein CASSLLNHYEQYF.

The chain couples TRBV28 to TRBJ2-1, with TRBD1 as a possible D gene (5 bases). The J call may not be correct, given that the DNA end is closer to TRBJ2-7. CDR1 is MDHEN, CDR2 SYDVKM, per germline. The CDR3 is made up of 13 amino acids. The CDR3 region is CASTLTAYNEQYF. In DNA form, the CDR3 reads TGTGCCAGCACCCTGACAGCATACAATGAGCAGTACTTC.

The V gene is TRBV5-1, the J gene TRBJ2-6, with 13 nucleotides matching TRBD2. The ends lost 4 bases at V and 0 bases at J; junction bases unmatched: 1. Germline V gives CDR1 SGHRS, CDR2 YFSETQ. The CDR3 totals 17 residues. The CDR3 region has the DNA TGCGCCAGCAGCGGACTAGCGGGGGACTCTGGGGCCAACGTCCTGACTTTC. As protein: CASSGLAGDSGANVLTF.

Note on this clonotype: One end of the junction fails to match germline, which may point to a read error. V gene TRBV7-2 combines with J gene TRBJ1-2, with D unclear. The CDR3 contains 14 residues. Germline V gives CDR1 SGHTA, CDR2 FQGNSA. The DNA for the CDR3 is TGTGTCAGCAGAATACCTAATATTAACTATGGCTACACCTTC. It is translated as CVSRIPNINYGYTF.